A selection of T cell receptor beta chains follows, all from one sample in a study of shared clonotypes between healthy human individuals. Data came from immunoSEQ multiplex PCR; TCRdb stores just in-frame clones and leaves some out. The sample holds 1.5 million to 2.5 million clones, around 96% seen once. Sequencing was performed on naive CD8+ T cells sorted from blood. These receptor sequences come from a man aged 18 to 29 in good health. Both conserved end residues are trimmed from each CDR3.

J: TRBJ2-7; V: TRBV15; CDR3: ATSRDGTAYEQY
J: TRBJ1-5; V: TRBV6-5; CDR3: ASSAGQGAQPQH
J: TRBJ2-7; V: TRBV6-5; CDR3: ASSYAGTYEQY
J: TRBJ1-5; V: TRBV7-8; CDR3: ASSLVAGSQPQH
J: TRBJ2-7; V: TRBV18; CDR3: ASSTWELPNEQY
J: TRBJ2-1; V: TRBV7-8; CDR3: ASSLAGGFYNEQF
J: TRBJ2-2; V: TRBV7-9; CDR3: ASSKSVNTGELF
J: TRBJ1-1; V: TRBV7-9; CDR3: ASSSGQGGNTEAF
J: TRBJ1-6; V: TRBV6-5; CDR3: ASSYSNGSPLH
J: TRBJ2-1; V: TRBV6-5; CDR3: ASRGTSDNEQF
J: TRBJ2-7; V: TRBV4-1; CDR3: ASSQDVRQVGEQY
J: TRBJ2-7; V: TRBV2; CDR3: ASSEPGGDSYEQY
J: TRBJ2-7; V: TRBV20-1; CDR3: SASVGGEQY
J: TRBJ2-7; V: TRBV7-2; CDR3: ASSLEASGRAIYEQY
J: TRBJ2-7; V: TRBV5-1; CDR3: ASSIGLGSEQY
J: TRBJ1-2; V: TRBV6-5; CDR3: ASSLNRDRSDGYT
J: TRBJ2-7; V: TRBV6-5; CDR3: ASSSPGIDEQY
J: TRBJ2-3; V: TRBV10-3; CDR3: AILAGEGDTQY
J: TRBJ2-1; V: TRBV7-2; CDR3: ASSSNPGEGSSYNEQF
J: TRBJ2-7; V: TRBV28; CDR3: ATNYVASPGLEGEQY
J: TRBJ2-7; V: TRBV19; CDR3: ASSSLAGTTYEQY
J: TRBJ1-5; V: TRBV9; CDR3: ASSGEGNQPQH
J: TRBJ1-2; V: TRBV28; CDR3: ASIGSGALNYGYT
J: TRBJ1-5; V: TRBV28; CDR3: ASSLSSRGNQPQH
J: TRBJ1-5; V: TRBV27; CDR3: ASSLSAGAGYQPQH
J: TRBJ2-7; V: TRBV19; CDR3: ASTGTTASEQY
J: TRBJ1-6; V: TRBV5-1; CDR3: ASSLDRGSNSPLH
J: TRBJ2-7; V: TRBV18; CDR3: ASSPQDAASYEQY
J: TRBJ2-7; V: TRBV6-1; CDR3: ASSEHPEASYEQY
J: TRBJ2-1; V: TRBV27; CDR3: ASSPGSGYNEQF
J: TRBJ2-2; V: TRBV10-3; CDR3: AISEPGLAGEELF
J: TRBJ1-1; V: TRBV7-6; CDR3: ASSNLEGTGEAF
J: TRBJ1-3; V: TRBV9; CDR3: ASSPPGADSSSGNTIY
J: TRBJ2-1; V: TRBV5-1; CDR3: ASSLGARGLLASGVVEQF
J: TRBJ2-2; V: TRBV5-1; CDR3: ASSLWREGSTGELF
J: TRBJ2-5; V: TRBV4-1; CDR3: ASSQRQSQETQY
J: TRBJ2-7; V: TRBV4-3; CDR3: ASSQVTTATYEQY
J: TRBJ2-7; V: TRBV7-9; CDR3: ASSHLADLSYEQY
J: TRBJ1-2; V: TRBV2; CDR3: ASSEAIGAGNYGYT
J: TRBJ1-1; V: TRBV4-1; CDR3: ASSQEWQSNTEAF